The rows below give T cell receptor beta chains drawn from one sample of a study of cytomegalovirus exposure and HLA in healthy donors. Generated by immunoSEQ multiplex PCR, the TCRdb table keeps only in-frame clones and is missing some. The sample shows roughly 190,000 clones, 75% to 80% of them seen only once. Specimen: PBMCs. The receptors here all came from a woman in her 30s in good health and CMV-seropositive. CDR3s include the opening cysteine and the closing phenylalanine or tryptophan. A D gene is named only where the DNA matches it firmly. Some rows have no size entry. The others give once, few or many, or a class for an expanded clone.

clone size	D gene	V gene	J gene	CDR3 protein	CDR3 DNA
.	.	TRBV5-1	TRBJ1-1	CASGDRINTEAFF	TGCGCCAGCGGTGACAGAATTAACACTGAAGCTTTCTTT
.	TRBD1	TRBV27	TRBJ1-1	CASSAGTGFQAFF	TGTGCCAGCAGTGCCGGGACAGGGTTCCAAGCTTTCTTT
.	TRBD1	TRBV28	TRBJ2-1	CASSLNRGRGNEQFF	TGTGCCAGCAGCCTTAACAGGGGGCGCGGGAATGAGCAGTTCTTC
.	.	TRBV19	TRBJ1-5	CASSTNLRWGNQPQHF	TGTGCCAGTAGTACGAATCTGAGGTGGGGCAATCAGCCCCAGCATTTT
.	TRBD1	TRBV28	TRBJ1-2	CASGTGTGGLYGYTF	TGTGCCAGCGGGACCGGGACAGGGGGCCTCTATGGCTACACCTTC
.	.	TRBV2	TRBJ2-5	CASSGHRLQGSQTQYF	TGTGCCAGCAGCGGCCACAGACTTCAGGGATCCCAGACCCAGTACTTC
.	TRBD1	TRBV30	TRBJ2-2	CAWTGTGMTGELFF	TGTGCCTGGACCGGGACAGGGATGACCGGGGAGCTGTTTTTT
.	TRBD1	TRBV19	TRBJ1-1	CASGRGDSDTEAFF	TGTGCCAGTGGACGTGGGGACAGTGACACTGAAGCTTTCTTT
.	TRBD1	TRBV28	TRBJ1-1	CASTATGNAEAFF	TGTGCCAGCACCGCGACAGGGAACGCTGAAGCTTTCTTT
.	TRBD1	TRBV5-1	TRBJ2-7	CASSLGSPGQGYEQYF	TGCGCCAGCAGCTTGGGATCCCCGGGACAGGGGTACGAGCAGTACTTC
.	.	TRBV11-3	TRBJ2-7	CASSPKGPPGPETSVREQYF	TGTGCCAGCAGCCCTAAGGGCCCGCCCGGGCCGGAGACTAGTGTGCGCGAGCAGTACTTC
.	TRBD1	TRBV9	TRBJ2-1	CASSVDGTGTYNEQFF	TGTGCCAGCAGCGTAGATGGGACAGGGACTTACAATGAGCAGTTCTTC
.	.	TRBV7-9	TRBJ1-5	CASSLGGSQPQHF	TGTGCCAGCAGCTTAGGAGGGTCCCAGCCCCAGCATTTT
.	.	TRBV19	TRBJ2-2	CASRSWTANTGELFF	TGTGCCAGTAGGAGCTGGACAGCGAACACCGGGGAGCTGTTTTTT
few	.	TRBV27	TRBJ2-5	CASSLRSIGQETQYF	TGTGCCAGCAGTCTCCGCTCGATCGGCCAAGAGACCCAGTACTTC
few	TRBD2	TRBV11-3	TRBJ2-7	CASSLSKLADFYEQYF	TGTGCCAGCAGCTTATCTAAGCTAGCGGACTTCTACGAGCAGTACTTC
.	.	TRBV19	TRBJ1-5	CAGSRRGIYQPQHF	TGTGCCGGCTCCCGGCGGGGTATATATCAGCCCCAGCATTTT
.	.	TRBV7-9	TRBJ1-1	CASSFTGNTEAFF	TGTGCCAGCAGCTTTACAGGGAACACTGAAGCTTTCTTT
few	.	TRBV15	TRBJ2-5	CATSRDRGETQYF	TGTGCCACCAGCAGAGATAGGGGGGAGACCCAGTACTTC
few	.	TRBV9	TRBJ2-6	CASSVEGRVVSGANVLTF	TGTGCCAGCAGCGTAGAGGGCAGGGTGGTATCTGGGGCCAACGTCCTGACTTTC
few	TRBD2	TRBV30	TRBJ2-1	CAWSTGTSGQFVYNEQFF	TGTGCCTGGAGCACCGGGACTAGCGGGCAATTCGTCTACAATGAGCAGTTCTTC
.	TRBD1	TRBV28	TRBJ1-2	CASSSSGTANYGYTF	TGTGCCAGCAGTTCCTCCGGGACAGCCAACTATGGCTACACCTTC
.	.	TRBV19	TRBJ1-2	CASSPRDSVYGYTF	TGTGCCAGTAGTCCGCGGGACTCCGTCTATGGCTACACCTTC
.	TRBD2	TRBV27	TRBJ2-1	CASTRGLAGVKSSYNEQFF	TGTGCCAGCACCAGGGGACTAGCGGGAGTGAAGAGCTCCTACAATGAGCAGTTCTTC
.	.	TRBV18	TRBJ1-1	CASSPSSFEAFF	TGTGCCAGCTCACCAAGTAGTTTTGAAGCTTTCTTT
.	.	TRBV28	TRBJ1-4	CASRDSLEKLFF	TGTGCCAGCCGTGACTCTCTTGAAAAACTGTTTTTT
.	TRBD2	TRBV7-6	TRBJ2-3	CASSVWEGETQYF	TGTGCCAGCAGCGTCTGGGAGGGAGAAACGCAGTATTTT
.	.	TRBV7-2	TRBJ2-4	CASRLRAGGENIQYF	TGTGCCAGCAGACTCCGGGCGGGCGGGGAAAACATTCAGTACTTC
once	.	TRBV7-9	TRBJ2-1	CASSTSPNSYNEQFF	TGTGCCAGCAGTACTAGCCCGAACTCCTACAATGAGCAGTTCTTC
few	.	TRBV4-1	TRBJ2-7	CASSQRGTLRNEQYF	TGCGCCAGCAGCCAAAGGGGGACCCTTCGGAACGAGCAGTACTTC
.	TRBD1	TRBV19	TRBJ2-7	CASKRTGGREQYF	TGTGCCAGTAAACGGACAGGGGGCAGGGAGCAGTACTTC
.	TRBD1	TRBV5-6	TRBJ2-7	CASSLSGQGARLTYEQYF	TGTGCCAGCAGCCTTTCGGGACAGGGGGCGCGGCTCACTTACGAGCAGTACTTC
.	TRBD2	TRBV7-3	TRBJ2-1	CASSLTGGPEIIDEQFF	TGTGCCAGCAGCTTAACGGGAGGGCCGGAGATTATCGATGAGCAGTTCTTC
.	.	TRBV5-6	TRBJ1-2	CASRPTINYGYTF	TGTGCCAGCAGGCCGACAATTAACTATGGCTACACCTTC
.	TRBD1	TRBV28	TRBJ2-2	CASRPDRGELFF	TGTGCCAGCAGGCCAGACAGGGGAGAGCTGTTTTTT
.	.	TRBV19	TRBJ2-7	CASRGGRAYEQYF	TGTGCCAGTAGGGGAGGACGAGCCTACGAGCAGTACTTC
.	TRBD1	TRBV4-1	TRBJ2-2	CASSHPRDRGETGELFF	TGCGCCAGCAGCCATCCCCGGGACAGGGGGGAAACCGGGGAGCTGTTTTTT
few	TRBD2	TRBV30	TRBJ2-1	CAWRNPRAGGDNEQFF	TGTGCCTGGAGGAACCCAAGGGCGGGAGGGGACAATGAGCAGTTCTTC
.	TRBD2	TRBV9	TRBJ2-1	CASSTSAYLGEQFF	TGTGCCAGCAGTACTAGCGCCTACCTCGGTGAGCAGTTCTTC
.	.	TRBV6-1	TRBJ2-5	CASSEARGQETQYF	TGTGCCAGCAGTGAAGCCCGGGGGCAAGAGACCCAGTACTTC
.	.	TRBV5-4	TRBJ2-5	CASSLNSQETQYF	TGTGCCAGCAGCTTGAACTCACAAGAGACCCAGTACTTC
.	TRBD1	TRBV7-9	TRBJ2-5	CASSLLGRGTGETQYF	TGTGCCAGCAGCTTATTGGGCAGGGGGACAGGAGAGACCCAGTACTTC
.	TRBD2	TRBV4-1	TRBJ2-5	CASSRTSGGFQETQYF	TGCGCCAGCAGCCGGACTAGCGGGGGGTTCCAAGAGACCCAGTACTTC
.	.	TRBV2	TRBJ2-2	CASSERGMTNTGELFF	TGTGCCAGCAGTGAACGGGGGATGACGAACACCGGGGAGCTGTTTTTT